This T cell receptor beta chain stems from a study of memory CD4+ T cells and cytomegalovirus serostatus. Study conclusions and caveats: Of 164 reported CMV TCRbeta sequences, under 70 were found in memory CD4+ repertoires.

The sort gate was single viable CD3+CD4+CD8-CD45RO+ cells for memory CD4+ T cells. Donors' CMV status reflects serum IgG against pp150, pp28, p38, p52. In the original processing: After removing out-of-frame reads, around 2 million distinct TCRbeta sequences remained. Profiling relied on immunoSEQ multiplex PCR, and the TCRdb table lists in-frame clones only, not all of them. That table furnishes V, J and clone size, whereas the DNA furnished D and trimming. The sample yields tens of thousands of clones, more than 65% seen once. A few counts support this clone. The target antigen is unknown. V lost 4 bases, J lost 5 bases, and 7 bases stayed unmatched. The CDR3 is 14 amino acids. The germline gives CDR1 MGHRA, CDR2 YSYEKL.

V usage is TRBV4-1 and J usage is TRBJ2-5; 7 bases agree with TRBD2. The sequencing input was memory CD4+ T cells from blood. The source is an adult in good health and CMV-seronegative. Some clones in this sample may be carry-over from other donors' samples. For the CDR3, the DNA is TGCGCCAGCAGCCGGCAGAGGGAGGGGGAGACCCAGTACTTC. Amino acids: CASSRQREGETQYF.